This T cell receptor (beta chain) comes out of a study of cytomegalovirus exposure and HLA in healthy donors. Sequencing was performed with immunoSEQ multiplex PCR; in TCRdb, only in-frame clones are kept and a portion is missing. The table includes more than 300,000 clones, 75% to 90% detected once. CDR1 MDHEN and CDR2 SYDVKM come from the germline V gene. The CDR3 spans 15 residues. V gave up 5 bases and J gave up 5 bases; unmatched junction bases: 10. Donors were drawn from the approximately 110-subject validation cohort, separate from the roughly 700-subject first cohort. In its sample, this clone was seen once. Its specificity is not known. Study observations and caveats: Despite most TCR sequences being rare, some public TCRs occurred in many donors. Investigators reported more than 150 TCR beta chains as tied to cytomegalovirus. Cytomegalovirus status was reportedly diagnosed by the classifier with high sensitivity and specificity.

Specimen: PBMCs. The TCR comes from a woman aged 18-35 years in good health and CMV-seronegative. The chain links TRBV28 to TRBJ2-5; 8 bases agree with TRBD1. The CDR3 spells CASSPNQGARETQYF. Here the CDR3 DNA reads TGTGCCAGCAGTCCGAATCAGGGGGCCCGGGAGACCCAGTACTTC. The full variable domain, rest sourced from reference TRBV28 and TRBJ2-5, is DVKVTQSSRYLVKRTGEKVFLECVQDMDHENMFWYRQDPGLGLRLIYFSYDVKMKEKGDIPEGYSVSREKKERFSLILESASTNQTSMYLCASSPNQGARETQYFGPGTRLLVL.